Following are 26 T cell receptor beta chains from one sample sequenced in a study of T cell responses to AZD1222 COVID-19 vaccine. Assay used: immunoSEQ multiplex PCR; TCRdb lists only in-frame clones, some missing. There are approximately 130,000 clones in the sample; over 90% occur only once, and 0.91% lies in the top ten. The sample in question was peripheral blood, obtained on day 0 of AZD1222 vaccination. All receptors come from an adult in good health.

This chain uses TRBV5-6 with TRBJ2-2, with a weak D call TRBD1 (6 bases). Germline loops: CDR1 SGHDT, CDR2 YYEEEE. The CDR3 sequence is 15 residues long. The V end was cut by 0 bases, the J end by 1 base, with 7 bases between. In DNA, the CDR3 is TGTGCCAGCAGCTTGGTAGGGGGGAACACCGGGGAGCTGTTTTTT. Residues: CASSLVGGNTGELFF.

This chain connects TRBV7-9 to TRBJ1-6, with TRBD1 as a possible D gene (5 bases). CDR3 length: 15 residues. The germline V and J ends were trimmed by 5 bases and 9 bases, with 17 bases remaining between them. CDR1 and CDR2 from the germline V gene are SEHNR and FQNEAQ (reference sequence). CDR3 region: CASSLLRVQGSPLHF. DNA for the CDR3: TGTGCCAGCAGCCTTTTGAGGGTCCAGGGTTCACCCCTCCACTTT.

The rearrangement links TRBV11-2 to TRBJ1-2; unclear D gene. The V end was cut by 5 bases, the J end by 4 bases, with 20 bases between. The CDR3 contains 16 residues. The germline CDR1 and CDR2 sequences are SGHAT and FQNNGV. The CDR3 loop reads CASSPGSGQDAYGYTF. The CDR3 bases are TGTGCCAGCAGCCCCGGGTCCGGGCAGGACGCCTATGGCTACACCTTC.

This chain links TRBV2 with TRBJ2-5, with 7 bases aligning to TRBD1. J was trimmed by 2 bases and V by 7 bases; bases with no gene match: 4. The CDR3 consists of 13 residues. Germline V CDR1 and CDR2: SNHLY, FYNNEI. CDR3: CASMNRGQETQYF. As DNA, the CDR3 is TGTGCCAGCATGAACAGGGGACAAGAGACCCAGTACTTC.

The CDR3 spells CASTKGQANNEQFF. CDR3 sequence (DNA): TGCGCCAGTACGAAGGGACAGGCGAACAATGAGCAGTTCTTC. The rearrangement joins TRBV5-1 to TRBJ2-1; 8 positions agree with TRBD1. Germline trimming cut 8 bases from V and 5 bases from J; bases unmatched to any gene: 9. There are 14 residues in the CDR3. Germline CDR1 is SGHRS and CDR2 is YFSETQ.

The chain links TRBV5-5 to TRBJ1-2; D call uncertain. There are 15 residues in the CDR3. Germline V gene data show CDR1 as SGHKS and CDR2 as YYEKEE (reference sequence). V was cut by 1 base and J by 4 bases, with 14 bases left in between. The CDR3 region is CASSLSVGRFYGYTF. The CDR3 DNA follows: TGTGCCAGCAGCTTGTCAGTCGGACGATTCTATGGCTACACCTTC.

The rearrangement uses TRBV6-5 and TRBJ1-2; D call uncertain. The CDR3 totals 12 residues. V lost 8 bases and J 0 bases, leaving 7 bases between the germline ends. Per the germline V gene, CDR1 is MNHEY and CDR2 is SVGAGI. The CDR3 loop reads CASSQANYGYTF. The CDR3 DNA is TGTGCCAGCTCGCAGGCTAACTATGGCTACACCTTC.

This clone has just a few counts. The gene calls are TRBV14 and TRBJ2-5; 11 positions agree with TRBD2. V lost 2 bases, J lost 4 bases, and 3 bases stayed unmatched. Germline CDR1 and CDR2: SGHDN and FVKESK. This CDR3 has 15 residues. The CDR3 loop is CASSQRLAGGETQYF. Here the CDR3 DNA reads TGTGCCAGCAGCCAAAGGCTAGCGGGGGGAGAGACCCAGTACTTC.

This chain links TRBV3-1 (or the pseudogene TRBV3-2) with TRBJ2-1; D uncertain. Germline assignment: CDR1 LGHDT and CDR2 YNNKEL (reference sequence). V was trimmed by 4 bases and J by 7 bases, leaving 8 bases between them. This CDR3 is built from 12 residues. The DNA for the CDR3 is TGTGCCAGCAGCCCCGACTCGAATGAGCAGTTCTTC. This sequence encodes CASSPDSNEQFF.

This clone was detected once. This sample includes further DNA sequences coding for the same CDR3. For the CDR3, the DNA is TGTGCCAGTAGTTTCGACAGGGGGCGGACTGAAGCTTTCTTT. Protein product: CASSFDRGRTEAFF. This chain joins TRBV19 and TRBJ1-1, with 10 positions matching TRBD1. CDR1 is LNHDA and CDR2 is SQIVND in the germline V gene (reference sequence). Trimming cost V 5 bases and J 5 bases; bases outside gene matches: 5. The length of the CDR3 is 14 residues.

The rearrangement joins TRBV27 to TRBJ1-2, with unresolved D. V was trimmed by 6 bases and J by 6 bases, leaving 14 bases between them. Germline loops: CDR1 MNHEY, CDR2 SMNVEV (reference sequence). The CDR3 is made up of 13 amino acids. CDR3 protein: CASRHGGIDGYTF. CDR3 in DNA: TGTGCCAGCAGGCATGGAGGGATAGATGGCTACACCTTC.

The V gene is TRBV11-2, the J gene TRBJ2-5; 14 bases agree with TRBD2. With 6 bases clipped from V and 1 base from J, the junction kept 4 bases outside the gene matches. The germline CDR1 and CDR2 sequences are SGHAT and FQNNGV. The CDR3 runs to 16 residues. The CDR3 DNA reads TGTGCCAGCAGGCGACTAGCGGGGGGGCTCCAAGAGACCCAGTACTTC. The encoded protein is CASRRLAGGLQETQYF.

The CDR3 DNA is TGTGCCAGACAACGACAGGGTTTGATTAATTCACCCCTCCACTTT. Its translation is CARQRQGLINSPLHF. The V and J genes are TRBV19 and TRBJ1-6; 7 nucleotides agree with TRBD1. The CDR3 contains 15 residues. CDR1 is LNHDA, CDR2 SQIVND, per germline (reference sequence). V lost 9 bases, J lost 6 bases, and 11 bases stayed unmatched.

The CDR3 reads CASSQVGGYSYNEQFF. The CDR3 DNA reads as TGCGCCAGCAGCCAAGTTGGGGGATACTCCTACAATGAGCAGTTCTTC. The rearrangement uses TRBV4-1 and TRBJ2-1; D is tentatively TRBD1 or TRBD2 (5 bases each). This CDR3 region has 16 residues. V lost 1 base and J lost 0, with 10 bases in between. Germline V CDR1 and CDR2: MGHRA, YSYEKL.

This sequence joins TRBV5-8 and TRBJ1-5; maybe TRBD1 (6 bases). The V and J ends lost 4 bases and 2 bases respectively, with 10 bases between them. This CDR3 is built from 14 residues. Germline CDR1 is SGHTS and CDR2 is YDEGEE. CDR3 nucleotide sequence: TGTGCCAGCAGCATCCGACAGGGCAATCAGCCCCAGCATTTT. This sequence encodes CASSIRQGNQPQHF.

The rearrangement uses TRBV19 and TRBJ2-7; 7 bases are shared with TRBD1. This CDR3 contains 15 residues. Germline V gene lookup returns CDR1 LNHDA and CDR2 SQIVND (reference sequence). The V segment lost 3 bases and the J segment 2 bases; nucleotides outside the gene matches: 7. CDR3 coding DNA: TGTGCCAGTAGTATCGTCACAGGGGTCGCCTACGAGCAGTACTTC. Translated, it gives CASSIVTGVAYEQYF.

The genes are TRBV11-2 and TRBJ1-2; D perhaps matches TRBD1 (5 bases). From germline, CDR1 is SGHAT and CDR2 FQNNGV. The CDR3 covers 13 residues. Trimming shortened V by 4 bases and J by 8 bases, and 14 bases separated the two germline ends. As DNA, the CDR3 is TGTGCCAGCAGCTCGTTAAAAGGGACCGGCTACACCTTC. This translates into CASSSLKGTGYTF. The full variable domain, completed using reference TRBV11-2 and TRBJ1-2, is EAGVAQSPRYKIIEKRQSVAFWCNPISGHATLYWYQQILGQGPKLLIQFQNNGVVDDSQLPKDRFSAERLKGVDSTLKIQPAKLEDSAVYLCASSSLKGTGYTFGSGTRLTVV.

This clone was detected only once. CDR3 protein: CAFTTSGGSTDTQYF. The CDR3 nucleotides are TGTGCCTTCACGACTAGCGGGGGGAGCACAGATACGCAGTATTTT. The rearrangement joins TRBV5-4 to TRBJ2-3; TRBD2 matches 13 bases. The CDR3 consists of 15 residues. Trimming cost V 10 bases and J 0 bases; bases outside gene matches: 5. Germline lookup yields CDR1 SGHNT and CDR2 YYREEE (reference sequence).

This CDR3 reads CASSLDRQFEQYF. The DNA of the CDR3 is TGTGCCAGCAGTCTAGACAGACAATTCGAGCAGTACTTC. The chain couples TRBV12-3 or TRBV12-4 to TRBJ2-7, with a weak D call TRBD1 (5 bases). Trimming shortened V by 5 bases and J by 6 bases, and 14 bases separated the two germline ends. The CDR3 sequence is 13 residues long.

This sequence joins TRBV6-6 and TRBJ1-3, with unresolved D. The CDR3 extends over 14 amino acids. The germline V and J ends were trimmed by 2 bases and 0 bases, with 5 bases remaining between them. From germline, CDR1 is MNHNY and CDR2 SVGAGI (reference sequence). CDR3 DNA sequence: TGTGCCAGCAGTTACGGAGACTCTGGAAACACCATATATTTT. The encoded protein is CASSYGDSGNTIYF.

V gene TRBV12-5 combines with J gene TRBJ1-4, with unresolved D. Trimming shortened V by 4 bases and J by 7 bases, and 10 bases separated the two germline ends. Germline CDR1 reads LGHNT; CDR2 reads FRNRAP. This CDR3 has 13 amino acids. CDR3 DNA: TGTGCTAGTGGTTCGGGAGGGTCTGAAAAACTGTTTTTT. Protein product: CASGSGGSEKLFF.

The V call is TRBV2, the J call TRBJ1-1; D unclear. The length of the CDR3 is 15 residues. The V end lost 6 bases, the J end lost 0 bases, and 14 bases lay between the germline ends. Germline V CDR1 and CDR2: SNHLY, FYNNEI. The CDR3 reads CASRYRALMNTEAFF. CDR3 in DNA: TGTGCCAGCAGATACCGGGCCCTGATGAACACTGAAGCTTTCTTT.

The chain has TRBV19 and TRBJ1-2; TRBD1 might be the D (5 bases). The CDR3 has 14 residues. V dropped 4 bases and J dropped 4 bases, with 13 bases sitting between them. CDR1 and CDR2 (germline): LNHDA, SQIVND (reference sequence). The CDR3 loop reads CASSNKGRVYGYTF. The CDR3 DNA is TGTGCCAGTAGTAATAAGGGACGGGTCTATGGCTACACCTTC.

The chain carries TRBV28 and TRBJ1-5; TRBD1 aligns across 11 bases. Trimming took 4 bases from V and 7 from J; bases not matched to a gene: 3. The germline V gene encodes CDR1 MDHEN and CDR2 SYDVKM. This CDR3 comprises 14 residues. The CDR3 sequence is CASSSGQGAQPQHF. DNA of the CDR3: TGTGCCAGCAGTTCCGGACAGGGGGCCCAGCCCCAGCATTTT.

The V gene is TRBV18, the J gene TRBJ1-5; tentatively, D is TRBD1 (5 bases). The germline V gene has CDR1 KGHSH and CDR2 LQKENI. The CDR3 consists of 15 residues. V gave up 3 bases and J gave up 1 base, with 10 bases separating them. The DNA for the CDR3 is TGTGCCAGCTCACCGGTCAGGGAAAGCAATCAGCCCCAGCATTTT. Encoded protein: CASSPVRESNQPQHF.

The chain joins TRBV27 to TRBJ1-1, with 7 bases matching TRBD1. Germline CDR1 is MNHEY and CDR2 is SMNVEV (reference sequence). CDR3 size: 14 residues. V shed 0 bases and J 5 bases; nucleotides not matched to a gene: 3. CDR3 sequence reads: CASSLSTGWTEAFF. Written as DNA, the CDR3 is TGTGCCAGCAGTTTATCGACAGGGTGGACTGAAGCTTTCTTT.